The T cell receptor (beta chain) under discussion was sequenced for a study of T cell responses to AZD1222 COVID-19 vaccine. Study results and caveats: Donors were largely white British and mainly female; clonal diversity was possibly underestimated.

Researchers grouped second doses given at about 4 or about 12 weeks into one pool. Sequencing was performed with immunoSEQ multiplex PCR; in TCRdb, only in-frame clones are kept and a portion is missing. The data show fewer than 150,000 clones, 90% to 95% seen once. Comments on this clone: The antigen remains unidentified.

The CDR3 covers 15 residues. Germline V gene lookup returns CDR1 SGDLS and CDR2 YYNGEE. Trimming removed 2 bases from V and 3 bases from J, with 13 bases in between. This sequence originates from an adult who received the AZD1222 COVID-19 vaccine. The rearrangement joins TRBV9 to TRBJ2-3; D is uncertain. Sequencing was performed on peripheral blood, taken 28 days after the second AZD1222 dose. The CDR3 is CASSVDGSKTDTQYF. The DNA for the CDR3 is TGTGCCAGCAGCGTTGATGGCTCAAAGACAGATACGCAGTATTTT. Variable domain in full (rest from reference TRBV9 and TRBJ2-3): DSGVTQTPKHLITATGQRVTLRCSPRSGDLSVYWYQQSLDQGLQFLIQYYNGEERAKGNILERFSAQQFPDLHSELNLSSLELGDSALYFCASSVDGSKTDTQYFGPGTRLTVL.